The rows below give T cell receptor beta chains drawn from one sample of a study of blood T cells in healthy people across ages. TCRdb reanalysed the 5' RACE reads using MiXCR and keeps one entry per CDR3 protein. The sample includes roughly 1.4 million distinct CDR3 sequences, approximately 63% of them seen just once. The sample was blood. The receptors were gathered from a man between 18 and 29 years old in good health. The CDR3 runs from the conserved cysteine through the conserved F or W. D genes are given only for firm matches. Clone size, where shown, is once, few, many, or a class for clones that have expanded.

V gene	J gene	D gene	clone size	CDR3 protein	CDR3 DNA
TRBV7-6	TRBJ2-6	TRBD1	few	CASSSTLTGGLSGANVLTF	TGTGCCAGCAGCTCCACCCTGACAGGGGGCTTGTCTGGGGCCAACGTCCTGACTTTC
TRBV5-1	TRBJ2-7	.	.	CASSLANGNEQYF	TGCGCCAGCAGCTTGGCAAACGGGAACGAGCAGTACTTC
TRBV20-1	TRBJ1-3	.	.	CSASPQTGNTIYF	TGCAGTGCTAGCCCGCAGACCGGAAACACCATATATTTT
TRBV5-5	TRBJ1-5	.	.	CASSLVPRSNQPQHF	TGTGCCAGCAGCTTGGTACCCCGTAGCAATCAGCCCCAGCATTTT
TRBV20-1	TRBJ2-1	TRBD2	once	CSARGTSGGALFF	TGCAGTGCTAGAGGGACTAGCGGGGGAGCCCTGTTCTTC
TRBV5-1	TRBJ2-5	.	.	CASSLRDNGVFPQYF	TGCGCCAGCAGCTTAAGGGACAATGGGGTATTTCCCCAGTACTTC
TRBV3-1	TRBJ2-1	.	.	CASSQTWGSSYNEQFF	TGTGCCAGCAGCCAAACTTGGGGGAGCTCCTACAATGAGCAGTTCTTC
TRBV12-3/TRBV12-4	TRBJ1-4	.	.	CASSFGGPNEKLFF	TGTGCCAGCAGTTTCGGGGGGCCTAATGAAAAACTGTTTTTT
TRBV6-2/TRBV6-3	TRBJ2-5	TRBD1	.	CASTGTGDEETQYF	TGTGCCAGTACTGGGACAGGGGACGAAGAGACCCAGTACTTC
TRBV5-1	TRBJ2-5	TRBD2	few	CASSSPPAGQETQYF	TGCGCCAGCAGCTCCCCCCCAGCGGGGCAAGAGACCCAGTACTTC
TRBV12-3/TRBV12-4	TRBJ1-2	.	.	CASSPFPLTNYGYTF	TGTGCCAGCAGTCCCTTTCCTCTTACGAACTATGGCTACACCTTC
TRBV6-5	TRBJ2-3	TRBD2	few	CASTAGDDTQYF	TGTGCCAGCACTGCGGGGGATGATACGCAGTATTTT
TRBV12-3/TRBV12-4	TRBJ1-4	.	.	CASSYHTILNEKLFF	TGTGCCAGCAGTTATCACACGATTCTCAATGAAAAACTGTTTTTT
TRBV24-1	TRBJ1-2	.	.	CATSDPVRRLGGYTF	TGTGCCACCAGTGACCCCGTAAGGCGATTGGGAGGCTACACCTTC
TRBV4-3	TRBJ2-7	.	.	CASSRSRDLSYYEQYF	TGCGCCAGCAGCCGGTCCCGGGACCTCTCCTACTACGAGCAGTACTTC
TRBV12-3/TRBV12-4	TRBJ1-1	.	few	CASRLANTEAFF	TGTGCCAGTCGCTTAGCGAACACTGAAGCTTTCTTT
TRBV7-9	TRBJ2-3	TRBD2	.	CASSSLLSGSNWDTQYF	TGTGCCAGCAGCTCCTTACTTAGCGGGAGCAATTGGGATACGCAGTATTTT
TRBV13	TRBJ1-1	.	.	CASSLKLRTWGNTEAFF	TGTGCCAGCAGCTTAAAGCTACGGACCTGGGGGAATACTGAAGCTTTCTTT
TRBV6-5	TRBJ2-7	TRBD1	.	CASRPTGGDGNEQYF	TGTGCCAGCAGGCCTACAGGGGGTGATGGCAATGAGCAGTACTTC
TRBV3-1	TRBJ1-6	.	.	CASRRVGKPLHF	TGTGCCAGCAGGCGAGTGGGGAAACCCCTCCACTTT
TRBV24-1	TRBJ2-7	TRBD2	.	CATSDPSGGSSYEQYF	TGTGCCACCAGTGACCCCAGCGGGGGGTCCTCCTACGAGCAGTACTTC
TRBV12-3/TRBV12-4	TRBJ2-5	TRBD2	.	CASSSGTTNQETQYF	TGTGCCAGCAGCTCCGGGACTACAAACCAAGAGACCCAGTACTTC
TRBV7-6	TRBJ2-3	TRBD2	.	CASSPRTSEDTQYF	TGTGCCAGCAGCCCCCGGACTAGCGAGGATACGCAGTATTTT
TRBV29-1	TRBJ2-3	.	few	CSSKTRLADTQYF	TGCAGCTCGAAGACCCGATTGGCAGATACGCAGTATTTT
TRBV6-5	TRBJ1-2	.	.	CASRAPGRVDYYGYTF	TGTGCCAGCAGAGCCCCCGGAAGGGTCGATTACTATGGCTACACCTTC
TRBV12-3/TRBV12-4	TRBJ1-2	TRBD1	.	CASLRDSYGYTF	TGTGCCAGCCTTCGGGACAGCTATGGCTACACCTTC
TRBV20-1	TRBJ2-7	.	.	CTRQFSYEQYF	TGCACCAGACAGTTTTCCTACGAGCAGTACTTC
TRBV18	TRBJ2-5	TRBD1	many	CASSSGQGQETQYF	TGTGCCAGCTCGTCGGGACAGGGGCAAGAGACCCAGTACTTC
TRBV12-5	TRBJ2-5	TRBD1	.	CASGLPSTGAETQYF	TGTGCTAGTGGTTTGCCGTCGACAGGGGCAGAGACCCAGTACTTC